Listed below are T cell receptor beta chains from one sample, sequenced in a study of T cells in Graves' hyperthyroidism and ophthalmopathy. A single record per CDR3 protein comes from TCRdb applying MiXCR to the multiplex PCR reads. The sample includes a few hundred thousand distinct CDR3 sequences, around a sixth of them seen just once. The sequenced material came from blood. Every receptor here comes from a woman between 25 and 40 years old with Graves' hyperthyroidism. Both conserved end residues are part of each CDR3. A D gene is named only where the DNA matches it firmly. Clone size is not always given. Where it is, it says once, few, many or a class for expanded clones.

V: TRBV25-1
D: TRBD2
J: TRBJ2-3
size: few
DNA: TGTGCCAGCAGTGAATCCCGCCTCGGGACTAGCTATCCCCCAGATACGCAGTATTTT
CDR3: CASSESRLGTSYPPDTQYF

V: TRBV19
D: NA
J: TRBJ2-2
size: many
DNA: TGTGCCAGTAGTATAGTGAACCAAAGGGGCACCGGGGAGCTGTTTTTT
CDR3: CASSIVNQRGTGELFF

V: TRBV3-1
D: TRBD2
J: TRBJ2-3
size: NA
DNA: TGTGCCAGCAGCCTAATGTATAGCGGGAGGGGAGATACGCAGTATTTT
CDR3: CASSLMYSGRGDTQYF

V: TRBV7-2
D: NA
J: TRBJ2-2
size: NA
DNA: TGTGCCAGCAGCCCCCCAGCAGGGGAGAACACCGGGGAGCTGTTTTTT
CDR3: CASSPPAGENTGELFF

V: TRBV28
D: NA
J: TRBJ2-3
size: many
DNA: TGTGCCAGCAGTTTCGAGGGAGAGGGTGCAGATACGCAGTATTTT
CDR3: CASSFEGEGADTQYF

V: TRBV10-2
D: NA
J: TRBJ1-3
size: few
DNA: TGCGCCAGCAGCCCCGACGGGGGGTCGGGAAACACCATATATTTT
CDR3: CASSPDGGSGNTIYF

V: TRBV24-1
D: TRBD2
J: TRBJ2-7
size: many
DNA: TGTGCCACCAGTGGCCCCGGGACTAGTCCCTACGAGCAGTACTTC
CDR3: CATSGPGTSPYEQYF

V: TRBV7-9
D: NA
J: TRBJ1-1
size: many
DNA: TGTGCCAGCAGCCCACCGGCAGCGAACACTGAAGCTTTCTTT
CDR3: CASSPPAANTEAFF

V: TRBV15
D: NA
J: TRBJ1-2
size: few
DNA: TGTGCCACCAGCAGCGCCGGGGACTATGGCTACACCTTC
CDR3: CATSSAGDYGYTF

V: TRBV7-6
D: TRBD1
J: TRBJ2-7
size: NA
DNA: TGTGCCAGCAGCTTAACCGCCGGGACAGGCTCCTACAATGAGCAGTACTTC
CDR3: CASSLTAGTGSYNEQYF

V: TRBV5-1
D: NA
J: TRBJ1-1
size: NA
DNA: TGCGTCAGCAGCGGGCACGCTTATGAAGCTTTCTTT
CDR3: CVSSGHAYEAFF

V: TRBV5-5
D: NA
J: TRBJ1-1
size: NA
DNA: TGTGCCAGCAGGTTGCGAACTGGAGCTTTCTTT
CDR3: CASRLRTGAFF

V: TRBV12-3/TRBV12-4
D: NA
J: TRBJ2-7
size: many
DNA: TGTGCCAGCAGTCAGTTACGAGACAGCGAGCAGTACTTC
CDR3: CASSQLRDSEQYF

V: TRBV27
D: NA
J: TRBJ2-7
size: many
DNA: TGTGCCAGCAGTTTGGGGTTCTCCTACGAGCAGTACTTC
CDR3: CASSLGFSYEQYF

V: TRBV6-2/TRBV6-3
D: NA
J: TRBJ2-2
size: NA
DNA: TGTGCCAGCAGTTACTCGGTCCGGAGCGGAATTAACACCGGGGAGCCGTTTTTT
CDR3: CASSYSVRSGINTGEPFF

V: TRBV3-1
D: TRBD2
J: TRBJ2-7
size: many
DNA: TGTGCCAGCAGCCATCTCGGCGGGAGTAATGGGTACGAGCAGTACTTC
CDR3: CASSHLGGSNGYEQYF

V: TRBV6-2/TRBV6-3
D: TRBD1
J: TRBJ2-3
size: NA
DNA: TGTGCCAGCAGTTACGGCAGGGGGCTGTCAGATACGCAGTATTTT
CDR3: CASSYGRGLSDTQYF

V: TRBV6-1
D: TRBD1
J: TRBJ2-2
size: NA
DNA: TGTGCCAGCCAGGACAGGGCCGGGGAGCTGTTTTTT
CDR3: CASQDRAGELFF

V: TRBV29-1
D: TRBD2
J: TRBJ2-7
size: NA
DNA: TGCAGCGCCGAGCGGGAAGCGTACGAGCAGTACTTC
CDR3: CSAEREAYEQYF

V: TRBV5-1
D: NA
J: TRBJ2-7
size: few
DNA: TGCGCCAGCAGCTACAGGGAGGCCTACGAGCAGTACTTC
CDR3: CASSYREAYEQYF

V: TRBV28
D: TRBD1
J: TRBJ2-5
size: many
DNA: TGTGCCAGCAGTTTGTGGGACAGGGACCAAGAGACCCAGTACTTC
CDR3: CASSLWDRDQETQYF

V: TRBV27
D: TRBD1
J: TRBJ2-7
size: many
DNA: TGTGCCAGCAGTCCCCTGACAGGGGCCCAACCCTACGAGCAGTACTTC
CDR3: CASSPLTGAQPYEQYF

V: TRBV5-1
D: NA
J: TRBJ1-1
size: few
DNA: TGCGCCAGCAGCTTATTAAAGGAAGATCACACTGAAGCTTTCTTT
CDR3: CASSLLKEDHTEAFF

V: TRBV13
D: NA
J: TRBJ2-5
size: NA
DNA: TGTGCCAGCAGCCCAGCCCGGGACGAAGAGACCCAGTACTTC
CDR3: CASSPARDEETQYF

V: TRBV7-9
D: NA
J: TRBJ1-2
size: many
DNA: TGTGCCAGCAGCTTAAGGGAGTATCGAACGGGACGAAGGTCCTATGGCTACACCTTC
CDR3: CASSLREYRTGRRSYGYTF

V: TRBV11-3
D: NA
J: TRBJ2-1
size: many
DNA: TGTGCCAGCAGCTCGACCGGTCTTGAGCAGTTCTTC
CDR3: CASSSTGLEQFF

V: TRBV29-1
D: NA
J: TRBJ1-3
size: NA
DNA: TGCAGCGTTTTTCAGGGATCCGGAAACACCATATATTTT
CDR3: CSVFQGSGNTIYF

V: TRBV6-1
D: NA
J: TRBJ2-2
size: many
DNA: TGTGCCAGCAGCGCACAGGGCGCTGATGGACCCGGGGAGCTGTTTTTT
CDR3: CASSAQGADGPGELFF

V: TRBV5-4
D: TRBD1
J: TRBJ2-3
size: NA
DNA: TGTGCCAGCAGCTTAGACAGGGGAGTCACAGATACGCAGTATTTT
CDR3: CASSLDRGVTDTQYF

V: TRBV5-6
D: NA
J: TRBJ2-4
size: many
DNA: TGTGCCAGCAGCTTGGTTTTGGAAAACATTCAGTACTTC
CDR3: CASSLVLENIQYF

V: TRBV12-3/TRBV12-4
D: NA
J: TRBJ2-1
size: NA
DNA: TGTGCCAGCAGTCCCCCAAATCGATACAATGAGCAGTTCTTC
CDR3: CASSPPNRYNEQFF

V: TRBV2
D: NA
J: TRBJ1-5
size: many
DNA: TGTGCCAGCAGTGAATCCGTAGCTCGTTCGCATTTT
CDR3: CASSESVARSHF

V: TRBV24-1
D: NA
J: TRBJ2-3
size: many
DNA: TGTGCCACCAGTGATCAACTGGCTTCGATCCAGTATTTT
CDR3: CATSDQLASIQYF

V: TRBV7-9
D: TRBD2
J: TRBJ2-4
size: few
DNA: TGTGCCAGCAGCTTCCCCGGACTAGCGGGAGGGACCAAAAACATTCAGTACTTC
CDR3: CASSFPGLAGGTKNIQYF

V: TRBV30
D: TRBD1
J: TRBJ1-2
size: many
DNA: TGTGCCTGGCACAGGGGAACCTATGGCTACACCTTC
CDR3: CAWHRGTYGYTF

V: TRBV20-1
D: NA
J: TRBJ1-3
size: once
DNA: TGCAGTGCTAGATCCGACACCCACTCTGGAAACACCATATATTTT
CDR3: CSARSDTHSGNTIYF

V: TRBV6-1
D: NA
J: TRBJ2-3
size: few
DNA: TGTGCCAGCAGAAGCTGGACAGTTTCTCAAAACACAGATACGCAGTATTTT
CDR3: CASRSWTVSQNTDTQYF

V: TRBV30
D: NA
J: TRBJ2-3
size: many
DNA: TGTGCCTGGAGTTTACTCACAGATACGCAGTATTTT
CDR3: CAWSLLTDTQYF

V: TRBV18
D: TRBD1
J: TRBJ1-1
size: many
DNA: TGTGCCAGCAGCCCGGACAGGGTTGGCACTGAAGCTTTCTTT
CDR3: CASSPDRVGTEAFF

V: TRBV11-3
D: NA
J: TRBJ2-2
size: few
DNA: TGTGCCAGCAGGGAGCTTGGCGGGGAGCTGTTTTTT
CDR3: CASRELGGELFF

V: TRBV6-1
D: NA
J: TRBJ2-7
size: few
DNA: TGTGCCAGCAGTGAAGCACCAGGTCCTCTCGGATACGAGCAGTACTTC
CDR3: CASSEAPGPLGYEQYF

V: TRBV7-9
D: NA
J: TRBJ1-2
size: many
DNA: TGTGCCAGCAGCTTAGAAGCGGACACCCGGTTGGGCTACACCTTC
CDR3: CASSLEADTRLGYTF

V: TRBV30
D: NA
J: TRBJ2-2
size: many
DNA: TGTGCCTGGAGCCCCTCCGGGGAGCTGTTTTTT
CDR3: CAWSPSGELFF

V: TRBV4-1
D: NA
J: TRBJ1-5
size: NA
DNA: TGCGCCAGCAGCCAAGATTTGGGGGGTACTCAGCCCCAGCATTTT
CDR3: CASSQDLGGTQPQHF

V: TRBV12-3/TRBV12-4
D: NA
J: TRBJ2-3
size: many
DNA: TGTGCCAGCAGTAACCGGGCCACAGATACGCAGTATTTT
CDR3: CASSNRATDTQYF